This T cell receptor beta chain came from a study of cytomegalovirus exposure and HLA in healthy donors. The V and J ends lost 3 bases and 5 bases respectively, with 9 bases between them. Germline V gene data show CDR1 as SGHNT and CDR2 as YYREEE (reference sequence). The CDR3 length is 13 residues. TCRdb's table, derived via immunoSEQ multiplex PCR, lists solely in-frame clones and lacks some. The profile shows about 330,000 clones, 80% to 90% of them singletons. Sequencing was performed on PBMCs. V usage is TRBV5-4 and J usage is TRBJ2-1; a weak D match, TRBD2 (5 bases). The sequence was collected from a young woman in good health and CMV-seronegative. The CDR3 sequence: CASSSGVNNEQFF. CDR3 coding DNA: TGTGCCAGCAGCTCCGGGGTTAACAATGAGCAGTTCTTC.